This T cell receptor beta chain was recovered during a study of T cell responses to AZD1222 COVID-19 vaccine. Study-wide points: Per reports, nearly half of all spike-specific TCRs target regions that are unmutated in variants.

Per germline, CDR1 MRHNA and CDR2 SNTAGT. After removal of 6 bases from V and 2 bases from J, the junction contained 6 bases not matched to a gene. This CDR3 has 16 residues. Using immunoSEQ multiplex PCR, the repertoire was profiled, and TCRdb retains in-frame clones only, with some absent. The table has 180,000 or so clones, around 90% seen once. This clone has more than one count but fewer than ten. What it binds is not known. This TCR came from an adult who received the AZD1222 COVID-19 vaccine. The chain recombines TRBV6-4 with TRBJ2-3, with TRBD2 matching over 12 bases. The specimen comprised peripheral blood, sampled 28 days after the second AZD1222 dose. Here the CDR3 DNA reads TGTGCCAGCAGCAAGACTAGCGGGGGCCCCACAGATACGCAGTATTTT. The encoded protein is CASSKTSGGPTDTQYF.